These 2 T cell receptor beta chains came from one sample sequenced in a study of cytomegalovirus exposure and HLA in healthy donors. The PCR had 60 Vbeta and 13 Jbeta primers. The method was immunoSEQ multiplex PCR; TCRdb's version includes in-frame clones alone and lacks a portion of them. The sample has approximately 94,000 clones; 70% to 85% are singletons. The sample taken for sequencing was PBMCs. All receptors derive from a man under 40 in good health and CMV-seropositive.

This sequence joins TRBV29-1 and TRBJ1-1; D is unclear. V was trimmed by 6 bases and J by 3 bases, leaving 11 bases between them. CDR3 size: 12 residues. Germline loops: CDR1 SQVTM, CDR2 ANQGSEA. CDR3 residues: CSVMTRDTEAFF. As DNA, the CDR3 is TGCAGCGTAATGACTCGAGACACTGAAGCTTTCTTT.

V is TRBV7-2 and J is TRBJ2-2; D ambiguous. Looked up from germline, CDR1 is SGHTA and CDR2 is FQGNSA. CDR3 length: 15 residues. Trimming took 6 bases from V and 0 from J, leaving 11 bases between them. In DNA form, the CDR3 reads TGTGCCAGCAGGCTGGGCTCTCCGAACACCGGGGAGCTGTTTTTT. This sequence encodes CASRLGSPNTGELFF.